This T cell receptor (beta chain) comes out of a study of cytomegalovirus exposure and HLA in healthy donors. The PCR employed 60 Vbeta primers together with 13 Jbeta primers. In the study's own analysis: In a later analysis, of 84 million or so unique beta chains, roughly 9.9 million appeared in at least two donors. TCRdb's table, derived via immunoSEQ multiplex PCR, lists solely in-frame clones and lacks some. The D gene and trimming were derived from the DNA, and the V and J assignments and clone size from that table. This repertoire includes about 140,000 clones. In the case of this clone: Its antigen is undetermined.

Germline-derived CDR1 and CDR2 are SEHNR and FQNEAQ (reference sequence). V lost 3 bases and J lost 6; bases outside the gene matches: 10. This CDR3 comprises 17 residues. Findings and limits, study-wide: The majority of TCR sequences were rare, yet some public TCRs appeared in many donors. Per a prior analysis, the majority of TCR beta V segments were productive roughly 90% or roughly 30% of the time.

The sequence came from a male donor in good health and CMV-seronegative. The rearrangement joins TRBV7-9 to TRBJ2-3, with 12 bases matching TRBD2. Source material: PBMCs. The CDR3 here is CASSLANLAGGPDTQYF. DNA for the CDR3: TGTGCCAGCAGCTTGGCAAATCTAGCGGGAGGGCCCGATACGCAGTATTTT. The complete variable domain, with remaining parts taken from reference TRBV7-9 and TRBJ2-3, reads DTGVSQNPRHKITKRGQNVTFRCDPISEHNRLYWYRQTLGQGPEFLTYFQNEAQLEKSRLLSDRFSAERPKGSFSTLEIQRTEQGDSAMYLCASSLANLAGGPDTQYFGPGTRLTVL.